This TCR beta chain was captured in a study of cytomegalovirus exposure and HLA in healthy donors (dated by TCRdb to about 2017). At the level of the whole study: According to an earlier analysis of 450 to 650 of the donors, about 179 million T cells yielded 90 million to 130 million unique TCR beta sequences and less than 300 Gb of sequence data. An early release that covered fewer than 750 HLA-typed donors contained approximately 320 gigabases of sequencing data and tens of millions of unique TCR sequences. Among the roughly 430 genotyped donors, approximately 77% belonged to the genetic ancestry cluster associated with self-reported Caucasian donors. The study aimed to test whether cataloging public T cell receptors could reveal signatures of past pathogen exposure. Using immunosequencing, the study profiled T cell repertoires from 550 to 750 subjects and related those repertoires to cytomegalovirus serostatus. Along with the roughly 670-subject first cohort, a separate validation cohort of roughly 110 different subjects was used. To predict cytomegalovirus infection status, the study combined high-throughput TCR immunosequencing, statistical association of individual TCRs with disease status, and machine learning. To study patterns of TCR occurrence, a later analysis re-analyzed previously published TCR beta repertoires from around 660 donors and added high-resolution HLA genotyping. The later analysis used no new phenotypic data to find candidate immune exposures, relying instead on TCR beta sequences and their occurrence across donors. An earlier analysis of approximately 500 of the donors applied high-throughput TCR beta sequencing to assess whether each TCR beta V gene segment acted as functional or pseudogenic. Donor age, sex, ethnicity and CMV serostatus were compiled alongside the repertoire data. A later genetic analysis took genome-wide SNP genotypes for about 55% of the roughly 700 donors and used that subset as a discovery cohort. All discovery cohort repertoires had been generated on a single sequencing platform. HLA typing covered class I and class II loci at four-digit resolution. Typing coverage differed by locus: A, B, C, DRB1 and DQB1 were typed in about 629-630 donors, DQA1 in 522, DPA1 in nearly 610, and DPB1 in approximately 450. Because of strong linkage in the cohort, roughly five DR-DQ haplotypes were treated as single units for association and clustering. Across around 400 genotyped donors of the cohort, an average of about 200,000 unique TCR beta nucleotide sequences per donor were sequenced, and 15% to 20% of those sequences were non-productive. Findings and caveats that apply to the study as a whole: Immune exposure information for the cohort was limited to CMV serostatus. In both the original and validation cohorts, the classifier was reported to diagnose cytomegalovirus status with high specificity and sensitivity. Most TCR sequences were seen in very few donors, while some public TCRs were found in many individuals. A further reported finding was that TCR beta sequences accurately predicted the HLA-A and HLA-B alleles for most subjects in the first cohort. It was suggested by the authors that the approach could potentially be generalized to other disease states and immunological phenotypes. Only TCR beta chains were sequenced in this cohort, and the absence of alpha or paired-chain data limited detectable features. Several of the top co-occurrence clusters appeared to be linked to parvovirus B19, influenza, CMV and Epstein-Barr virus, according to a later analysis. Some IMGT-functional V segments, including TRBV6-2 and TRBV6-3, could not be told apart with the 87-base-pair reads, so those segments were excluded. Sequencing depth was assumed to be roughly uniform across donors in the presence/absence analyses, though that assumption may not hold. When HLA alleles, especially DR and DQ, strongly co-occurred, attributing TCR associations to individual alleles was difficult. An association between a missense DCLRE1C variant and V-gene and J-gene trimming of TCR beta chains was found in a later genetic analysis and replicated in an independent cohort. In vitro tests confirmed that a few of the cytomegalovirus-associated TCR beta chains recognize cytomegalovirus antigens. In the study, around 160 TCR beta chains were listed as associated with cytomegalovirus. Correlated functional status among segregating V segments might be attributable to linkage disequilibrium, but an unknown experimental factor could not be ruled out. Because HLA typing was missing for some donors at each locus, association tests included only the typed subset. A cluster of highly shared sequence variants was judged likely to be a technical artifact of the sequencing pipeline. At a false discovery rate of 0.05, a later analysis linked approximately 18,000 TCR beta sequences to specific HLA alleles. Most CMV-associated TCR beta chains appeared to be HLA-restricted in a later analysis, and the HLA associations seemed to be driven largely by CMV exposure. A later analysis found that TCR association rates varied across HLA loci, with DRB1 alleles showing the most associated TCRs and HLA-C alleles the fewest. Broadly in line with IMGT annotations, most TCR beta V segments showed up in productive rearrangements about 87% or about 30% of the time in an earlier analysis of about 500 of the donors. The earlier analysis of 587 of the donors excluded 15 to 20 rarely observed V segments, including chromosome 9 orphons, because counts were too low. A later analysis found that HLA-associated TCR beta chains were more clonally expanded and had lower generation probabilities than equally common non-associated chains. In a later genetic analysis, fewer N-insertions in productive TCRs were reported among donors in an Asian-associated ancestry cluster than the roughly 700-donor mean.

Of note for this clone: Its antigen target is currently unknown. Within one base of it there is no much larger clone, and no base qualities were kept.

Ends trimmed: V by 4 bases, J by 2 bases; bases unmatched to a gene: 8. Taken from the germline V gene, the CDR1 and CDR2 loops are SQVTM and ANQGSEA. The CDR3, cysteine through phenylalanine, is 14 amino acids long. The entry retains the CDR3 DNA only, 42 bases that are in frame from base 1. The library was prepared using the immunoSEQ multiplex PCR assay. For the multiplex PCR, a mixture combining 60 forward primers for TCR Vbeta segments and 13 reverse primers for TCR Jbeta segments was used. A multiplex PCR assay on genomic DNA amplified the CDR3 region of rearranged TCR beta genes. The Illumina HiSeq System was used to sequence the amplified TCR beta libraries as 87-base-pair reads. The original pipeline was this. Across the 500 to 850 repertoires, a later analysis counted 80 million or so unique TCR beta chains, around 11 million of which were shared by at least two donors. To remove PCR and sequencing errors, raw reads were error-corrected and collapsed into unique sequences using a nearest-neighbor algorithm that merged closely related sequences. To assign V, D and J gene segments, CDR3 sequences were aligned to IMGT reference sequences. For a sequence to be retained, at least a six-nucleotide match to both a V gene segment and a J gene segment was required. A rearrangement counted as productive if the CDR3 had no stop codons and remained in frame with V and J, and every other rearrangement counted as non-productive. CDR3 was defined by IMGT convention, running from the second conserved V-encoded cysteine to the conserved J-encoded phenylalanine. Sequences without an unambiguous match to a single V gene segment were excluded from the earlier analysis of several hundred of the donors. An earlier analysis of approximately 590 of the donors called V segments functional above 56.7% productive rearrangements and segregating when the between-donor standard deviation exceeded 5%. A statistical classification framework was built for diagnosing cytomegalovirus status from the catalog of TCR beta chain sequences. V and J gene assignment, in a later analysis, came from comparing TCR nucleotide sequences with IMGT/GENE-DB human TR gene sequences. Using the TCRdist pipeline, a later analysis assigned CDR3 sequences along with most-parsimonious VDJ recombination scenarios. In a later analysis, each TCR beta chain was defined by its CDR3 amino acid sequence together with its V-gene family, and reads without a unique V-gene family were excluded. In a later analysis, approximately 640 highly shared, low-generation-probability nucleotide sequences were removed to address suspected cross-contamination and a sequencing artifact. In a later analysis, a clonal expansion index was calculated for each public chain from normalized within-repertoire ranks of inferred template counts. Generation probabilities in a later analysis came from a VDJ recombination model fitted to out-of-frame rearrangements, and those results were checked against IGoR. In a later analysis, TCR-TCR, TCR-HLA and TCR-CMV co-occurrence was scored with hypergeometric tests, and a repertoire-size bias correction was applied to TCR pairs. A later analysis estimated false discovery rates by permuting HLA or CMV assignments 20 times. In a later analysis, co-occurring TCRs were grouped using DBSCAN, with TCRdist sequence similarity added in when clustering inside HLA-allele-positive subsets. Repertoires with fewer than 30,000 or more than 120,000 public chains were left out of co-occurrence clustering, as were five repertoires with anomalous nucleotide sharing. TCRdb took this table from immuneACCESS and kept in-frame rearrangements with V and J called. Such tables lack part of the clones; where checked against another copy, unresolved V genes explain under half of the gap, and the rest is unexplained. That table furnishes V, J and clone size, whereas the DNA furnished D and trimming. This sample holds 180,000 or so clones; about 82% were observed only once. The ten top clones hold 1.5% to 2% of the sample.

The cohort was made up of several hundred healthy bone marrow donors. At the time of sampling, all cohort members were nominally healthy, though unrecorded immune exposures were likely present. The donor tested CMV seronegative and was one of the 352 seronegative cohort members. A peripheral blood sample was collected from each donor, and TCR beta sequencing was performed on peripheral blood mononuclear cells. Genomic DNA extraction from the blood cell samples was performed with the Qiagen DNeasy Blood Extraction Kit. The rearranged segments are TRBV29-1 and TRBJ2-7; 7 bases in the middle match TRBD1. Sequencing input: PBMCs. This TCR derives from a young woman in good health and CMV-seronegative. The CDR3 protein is CSVAWDSLTYEQYF. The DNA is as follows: TGCAGCGTTGCATGGGACAGCTTAACCTACGAGCAGTACTTC.